A single T cell receptor beta chain is shown here with its context. The same CDR3 arises from other DNA sequences in this sample as well. Researchers ran the PCR with 60 Vbeta and 13 Jbeta primers. TCRdb's table, derived via immunoSEQ multiplex PCR, lists solely in-frame clones and lacks some. This table has roughly 180,000 clones, 9.5% appearing once. This sample was taken from a study of cytomegalovirus exposure and HLA in healthy donors. This CDR3 spans 16 amino acids. After removal of 5 bases from V and 1 base from J, the junction contained 7 bases not matched to a gene. Germline CDR1 SGHAT, CDR2 FQNNGV.

The chain recombines TRBV11-2 with TRBJ1-1, with 10 bases lining up with TRBD1. The receptor's source is a woman younger than 45 in good health and CMV-seropositive. Sample: PBMCs. As DNA, the CDR3 is TGTGCCAGCAGCCCCAGACAGGGGGCCCGGAACACTGAAGCTTTCTTT. This sequence encodes CASSPRQGARNTEAFF.